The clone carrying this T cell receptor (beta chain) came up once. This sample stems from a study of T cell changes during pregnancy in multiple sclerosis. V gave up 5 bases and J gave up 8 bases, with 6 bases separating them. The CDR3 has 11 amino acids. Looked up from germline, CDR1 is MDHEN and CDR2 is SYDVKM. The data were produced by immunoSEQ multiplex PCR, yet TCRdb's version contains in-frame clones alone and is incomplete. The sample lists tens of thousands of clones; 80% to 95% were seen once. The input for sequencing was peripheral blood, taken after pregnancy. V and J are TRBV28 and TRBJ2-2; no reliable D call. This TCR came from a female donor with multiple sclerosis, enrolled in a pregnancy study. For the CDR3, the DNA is TGTGCCAGCAGTCTAACTGGGGAGCTGTTTTTT. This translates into CASSLTGELFF.